A single sample is the source of the 20 T cell receptor beta chains below, sequenced in a study of shared clonotypes between healthy human individuals. Assay used: immunoSEQ multiplex PCR; TCRdb lists only in-frame clones, some missing. The repertoire holds over a million clones, with around three quarters as singletons. Sequenced sample: memory CD4+ T cells from PBMCs. Subset meaning: CD45RA-negative fraction. The receptors were gathered from a man aged 18 to 30 in good health. Some clones in this sample may be carry-over from other donors' samples.

The chain employs TRBV21-1 and TRBJ2-7; TRBD2, the table's D call, was not compared with the DNA. TRBV21-1 is annotated as a pseudogene. The CDR3 spans 14 residues. The CDR3 DNA reads as TGTGCCAGCGAAACTAGCGGCCGACCCTACGAGCAGTACTTC. This codes for CASETSGRPYEQYF.

This clone was detected once. The chain is built from TRBV6-6 and TRBJ2-7; TRBD2 matches at 8 bases. Germline trimming cut 4 bases from V and 3 bases from J; bases unmatched to any gene: 2. The CDR3 covers 13 residues. Per germline, CDR1 MNHNY and CDR2 SVGAGI (reference sequence). The CDR3 DNA reads TGTGCCAGCAGTTGGGGGACTAGCTACGAGCAGTACTTC. This sequence encodes CASSWGTSYEQYF.

In regard to this clone: This same CDR3 is encoded by further DNA sequences in the sample. V is TRBV9 and J is TRBJ1-1, with D uncertain. Germline V gives CDR1 SGDLS, CDR2 YYNGEE. Deletions cut 0 bases from V and 3 bases from J, with 9 bases between. The CDR3 loop spans 14 amino acids. CDR3 sequence (DNA): TGTGCCAGCAGCGTAGGGGCTTGGGACACTGAAGCTTTCTTT. Translated, it gives CASSVGAWDTEAFF.

The chain combines TRBV7-7 with TRBJ1-5; D unresolved. Germline loops: CDR1 SSHAT, CDR2 FNYEAQ (reference sequence). V lost 1 base, J lost 7 bases, and 14 bases lay in between. The CDR3 runs 15 residues. CDR3 sequence: CASSLDAGRGQPQHF. The CDR3 DNA reads as TGTGCCAGCAGCTTAGATGCGGGCCGCGGGCAGCCCCAGCATTTT.

The CDR3 region has the DNA TGTGCCAGCAGTGACTCGACTAGCGGGAAGCACGAGCAGTACTTC. It is translated as CASSDSTSGKHEQYF. The chain couples TRBV6-4 to TRBJ2-7; 11 bases line up with TRBD2. Germline lookup yields CDR1 MRHNA and CDR2 SNTAGT. This CDR3 spans 15 amino acids. V lost 0 bases and J lost 5; bases outside the gene matches: 3.

CDR3 sequence reads: CASSQRRDLPTAEQFF. CDR3 coding DNA: TGTGCCAGCAGCCAACGTCGGGACCTCCCGACGGCTGAGCAGTTCTTC. This chain uses TRBV4-2 with TRBJ2-1; D is possibly TRBD1 or TRBD2 (5 bases each). V was trimmed by 2 bases and J by 9 bases, leaving 20 bases between them. This CDR3 spans 16 amino acids. Germline CDR1 is LGHNA and CDR2 is YNFKEQ.

The V and J genes are TRBV27 and TRBJ2-2; 7 bases fit TRBD2. From germline, CDR1 is MNHEY and CDR2 SMNVEV (reference sequence). This CDR3 is 18 amino acids long. V gave up 4 bases and J gave up 7 bases; unmatched junction bases: 18. The CDR3, as DNA: TGTGCCAGCAGTTGGTTGGGCATCGGACTAGAAGTGGTCGGGGAGCTGTTTTTT. Residues: CASSWLGIGLEVVGELFF.

The chain combines TRBV7-2 with TRBJ1-2; D possibly corresponds to TRBD1 (5 bases). Between the trimmed V and J ends, which lost 7 bases and 4 bases, there was a span of 22 bases. Germline CDR1 is SGHTA and CDR2 is FQGNSA. This CDR3 has 16 residues. Here the CDR3 DNA reads TGTGCCAGCACCGACCCGTGGAGGGCGGGGACCTATGGCTACACCTTC. This encodes CASTDPWRAGTYGYTF.

CDR3 sequence: CASSLPGSQYF. The CDR3, as DNA: TGTGCCAGCAGTTTGCCGGGGTCCCAGTACTTC. The genes are TRBV28 and TRBJ2-5; D might be TRBD2 (5 bases). Trimming removed 3 bases at V and 9 bases at J, with 8 bases between. Germline loops: CDR1 MDHEN, CDR2 SYDVKM. The CDR3 has 11 residues.

This clone has only one observation. The gene calls are TRBV7-9 and TRBJ1-1, with D unresolved. The CDR3 covers 12 residues. Germline V gene lookup returns CDR1 SEHNR and CDR2 FQNEAQ (reference sequence). V was clipped by 11 bases and J by 3 bases, with 13 bases between them. The CDR3 bases are TGTGCCGACGTGAGGGTGGACACTGAAGCTTTCTTT. Translation: CADVRVDTEAFF.

CDR3 residues: CASSLVRRAYEQYF. As DNA, the CDR3 is TGTGCCAGCAGCTTAGTTCGCCGGGCCTACGAGCAGTACTTC. The chain links TRBV7-9 to TRBJ2-7; the D is unclear. V shed 1 base and J shed 2 bases, with 9 bases lying between them. CDR3 size: 14 residues. Germline CDR1 reads SEHNR; CDR2 reads FQNEAQ (reference sequence).

The table lists this clone with a count of one. This rearrangement joins TRBV7-9 to TRBJ2-7, with D maybe TRBD2 (6 bases). Germline V gives CDR1 SEHNR, CDR2 FQNEAQ (reference sequence). The CDR3 has 13 residues. V dropped 5 bases and J dropped 6 bases, with 14 bases sitting between them. CDR3 residues: CASSPRLGGEQYF. Written as DNA, the CDR3 is TGTGCCAGCAGCCCGAGACTAGGCGGCGAGCAGTACTTC.

With regard to this clone: This CDR3 is also generated by other DNA sequences in the sample. The chain recombines TRBV4-1 with TRBJ2-3, with D unclear. Germline values: CDR1 MGHRA, CDR2 YSYEKL. The CDR3 sequence is 13 residues long. V lost 1 base and J lost 3, with 5 bases in between. The CDR3 is CASSQGVTDTQYF. CDR3 sequence (DNA): TGCGCCAGCAGCCAAGGAGTGACAGATACGCAGTATTTT.

This clone was seen more than once but under ten times. A clone one base away is much larger, so this may be a read error. This rearrangement joins TRBV11-2 to TRBJ2-3; D is unclear. CDR1 is SGHAT and CDR2 is FQNNGV in the germline V gene. CDR3 length: 12 residues. V was shortened by 3 bases and J by 0 bases, with 1 base between the two germline ends. The CDR3 region has the DNA TGTGCCAGCAGCTTCAGCACAGATACGCAGTATTTT. It encodes CASSFSTDTQYF.

The rearrangement uses TRBV15 and TRBJ1-2; TRBD1 might be the D (6 bases). The V end lost 0 bases, the J end lost 8 bases, and 16 bases lay between the germline ends. The CDR3 is 15 residues long. CDR1 and CDR2 (germline): LNHNV, YYDKDF (reference sequence). CDR3 bases: TGTGCCACCAGCAGAGAGGTCAGGGGCATTTACGGCTACACCTTC. As protein: CATSREVRGIYGYTF.

This clone was observed a few times. The chain uses TRBV6-5 and TRBJ1-4; D uncertain. Germline assignment: CDR1 MNHEY and CDR2 SVGAGI. The V and J ends lost 5 bases and 2 bases respectively, with 6 bases between them. The CDR3 extends over 13 amino acids. The CDR3 DNA reads as TGTGCCAGCAGTGTAACCACTAATGAAAAACTGTTTTTT. Its protein is CASSVTTNEKLFF.

This clone was counted a single time. Other nucleotide sequences from this sample produce the same CDR3. The rearrangement uses TRBV15 and TRBJ2-2; D possibly matches TRBD1 or TRBD2 (5 bases each). Trimming stripped 1 base from V and 5 bases from J, with 5 bases between. Germline values: CDR1 LNHNV, CDR2 YYDKDF (reference sequence). There are 13 residues in the CDR3. CDR3 nucleotides: TGTGCCACCAGCAGAGGGGGGACCGGGGAGCTGTTTTTT. The encoded protein is CATSRGGTGELFF.

The rearrangement joins TRBV7-3 to TRBJ1-2; possible D gene TRBD1, 5 bases. This CDR3 has 14 residues. Germline CDR1 reads SGHTA; CDR2 reads FQGTGA. V lost 5 bases and J lost 8, with 18 bases in between. The chain's CDR3 is CASSPRGSPSGYTF. CDR3 nucleotides: TGTGCCAGCAGCCCGAGGGGATCCCCGTCGGGCTACACCTTC. Using reference TRBV7-3 and TRBJ1-2 for the parts outside the CDR3, the full variable domain is GAGVSQTPSNKVTEKGKYVELRCDPISGHTALYWYRQSLGQGPEFLIYFQGTGAADDSGLPNDRFFAVRPEGSVSTLKIQRTERGDSAVYLCASSPRGSPSGYTFGSGTRLTVV.

This clone was picked up one time. The chain is built from TRBV7-9 and TRBJ1-2, with a tentative D call TRBD1 (6 bases). Trimming shortened V by 3 bases and J by 8 bases, and 16 bases separated the two germline ends. The germline V gene encodes CDR1 SEHNR and CDR2 FQNEAQ (reference sequence). This CDR3 has 14 amino acids. CDR3 sequence reads: CASSFPGQIGGYTF. The CDR3 region has the DNA TGTGCCAGCAGCTTCCCGGGACAAATTGGGGGCTACACCTTC.

This clone appeared a single time. The DNA of the CDR3 is TGTGCCAGCTCATCACAGGTAGTTAATGAAAAACTGTTTTTT. Amino acids: CASSSQVVNEKLFF. The chain uses TRBV18 and TRBJ1-4, with D perhaps matching TRBD1 (5 bases). This CDR3 is built from 14 residues. The germline V gene encodes CDR1 KGHSH and CDR2 LQKENI. V was trimmed by 5 bases and J by 4 bases, leaving 11 bases between them.